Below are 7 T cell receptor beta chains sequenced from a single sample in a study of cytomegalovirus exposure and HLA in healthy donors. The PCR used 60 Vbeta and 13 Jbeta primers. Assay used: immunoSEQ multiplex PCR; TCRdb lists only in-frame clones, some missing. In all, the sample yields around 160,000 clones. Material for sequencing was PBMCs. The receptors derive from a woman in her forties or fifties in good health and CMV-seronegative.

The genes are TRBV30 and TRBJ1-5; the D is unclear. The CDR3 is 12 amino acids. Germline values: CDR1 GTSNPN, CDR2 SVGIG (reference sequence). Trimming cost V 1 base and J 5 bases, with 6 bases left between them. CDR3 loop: CAWSGEDQPQHF. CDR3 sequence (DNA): TGTGCCTGGAGTGGGGAGGATCAGCCCCAGCATTTT.

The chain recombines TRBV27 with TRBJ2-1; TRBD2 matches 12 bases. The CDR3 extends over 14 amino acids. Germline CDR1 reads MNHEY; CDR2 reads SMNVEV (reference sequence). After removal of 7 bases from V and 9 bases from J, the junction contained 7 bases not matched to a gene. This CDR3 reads CASKRTSGNSEQFF. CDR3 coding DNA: TGTGCCAGCAAAAGGACTAGCGGGAACAGTGAGCAGTTCTTC.

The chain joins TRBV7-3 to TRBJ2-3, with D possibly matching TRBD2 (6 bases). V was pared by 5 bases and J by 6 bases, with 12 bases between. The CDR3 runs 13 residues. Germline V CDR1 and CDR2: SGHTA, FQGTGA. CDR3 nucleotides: TGTGCCAGCAGCAAGGAGGGCCTGGATACGCAGTATTTT. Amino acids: CASSKEGLDTQYF.

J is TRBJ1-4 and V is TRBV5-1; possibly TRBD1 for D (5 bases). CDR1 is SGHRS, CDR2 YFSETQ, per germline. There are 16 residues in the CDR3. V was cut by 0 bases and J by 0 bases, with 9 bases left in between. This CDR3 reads CASSLGGAATNEKLFF. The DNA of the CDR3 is TGCGCCAGCAGCTTGGGTGGGGCTGCAACTAATGAAAAACTGTTTTTT.

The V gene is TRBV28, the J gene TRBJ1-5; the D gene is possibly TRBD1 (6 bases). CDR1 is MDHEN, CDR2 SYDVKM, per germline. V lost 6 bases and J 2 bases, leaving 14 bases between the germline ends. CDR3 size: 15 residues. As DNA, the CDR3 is TGTGCCAGCAGGCTACAGGGAGTCGGCAATCAGCCCCAGCATTTT. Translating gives CASRLQGVGNQPQHF. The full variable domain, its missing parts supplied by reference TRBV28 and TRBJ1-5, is DVKVTQSSRYLVKRTGEKVFLECVQDMDHENMFWYRQDPGLGLRLIYFSYDVKMKEKGDIPEGYSVSREKKERFSLILESASTNQTSMYLCASRLQGVGNQPQHFGDGTRLSIL.

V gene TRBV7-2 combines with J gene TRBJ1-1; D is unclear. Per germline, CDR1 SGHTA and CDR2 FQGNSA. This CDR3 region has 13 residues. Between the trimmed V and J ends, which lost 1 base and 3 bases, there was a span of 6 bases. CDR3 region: CASSLEVDTEAFF. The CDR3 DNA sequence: TGTGCCAGCAGCTTAGAAGTAGACACTGAAGCTTTCTTT.

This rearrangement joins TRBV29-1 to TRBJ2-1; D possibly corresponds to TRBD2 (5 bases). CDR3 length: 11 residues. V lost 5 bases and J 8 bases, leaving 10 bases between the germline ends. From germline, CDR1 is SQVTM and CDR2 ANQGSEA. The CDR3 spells CSVRMRDEQFF. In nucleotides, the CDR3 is TGCAGCGTTAGGATGAGGGATGAGCAGTTCTTC.